The 2 T cell receptor beta chains given below trace back to one sample, sequenced in a study of cytomegalovirus exposure and HLA in healthy donors. A multiplex PCR was run with 60 Vbeta primers and 13 Jbeta primers. The table came from immunoSEQ multiplex PCR; TCRdb's copy has only in-frame clones and leaves some out. The sample has approximately 190,000 clones, 87% seen once. The specimen sequenced was PBMCs. The receptor source for this set is a man aged 30 to 39 in good health and CMV-seronegative.

The chain links TRBV18 to TRBJ2-7; D unclear. V lost 1 base and J 1 base, leaving 8 bases between the germline ends. This CDR3 comprises 14 residues. Per germline, CDR1 KGHSH and CDR2 LQKENI. This CDR3 reads CASSPLAQSYEQYF. CDR3 DNA sequence: TGTGCCAGCTCACCACTCGCACAGTCCTACGAGCAGTACTTC.

This clone turned up a few times. The V and J genes are TRBV5-4 and TRBJ1-5; 7 nucleotides agree with TRBD1. This CDR3 spans 15 amino acids. Germline V lookup: CDR1 SGHNT, CDR2 YYREEE (reference sequence). After removal of 1 base from V and 5 bases from J, the junction contained 6 bases not matched to a gene. The CDR3 is CASSLNPGQDQPQHF. The CDR3 DNA reads TGTGCCAGCAGCTTGAATCCAGGACAGGATCAGCCCCAGCATTTT. Full variable domain (outside the CDR3, taken from reference TRBV5-4 and TRBJ1-5): ETGVTQSPTHLIKTRGQQVTLRCSSQSGHNTVSWYQQALGQGPQFIFQYYREEENGRGNFPPRFSGLQFPNYSSELNVNALELDDSALYLCASSLNPGQDQPQHFGDGTRLSIL.